This TCR beta chain was found in a study of T cells expressing NK-cell markers. Reanalyzing the 5' RACE reads, TCRdb keeps one entry per CDR3 protein, without DNA. This table lists approximately 150,000 distinct CDR3 sequences. Material for sequencing was blood T cells: a sorted CD56 or NKG2C T cell subset, CD4+ or CD8+ T cells, or bulk PBMC T cells (not recorded which). The TCR originated in a man between 18 and 35 years old in good health.

CDR3 amino acids: CASRRTGGVEAFF. The V gene is TRBV6-1, the J gene TRBJ1-1; there is no DNA to check the TCRdb D call of TRBD1. The CDR3 sequence is 13 residues long. From germline, CDR1 is MNHNS and CDR2 SASEGT.